This T cell receptor (beta chain) was sequenced in a study of beta chain features in type 1 diabetes. Study-level findings and limits: Within patients, naive, central memory and Treg TCRB repertoires seemed more similar than within healthy donors. There was no resolution here of whether HLA type influences TCRB rearrangement.

Germline V lookup: CDR1 SGHTA, CDR2 FQGTGA. V was pared by 2 bases and J by 7 bases, with 6 bases between. The CDR3 has 13 amino acids. All of the isolated RNA was reverse transcribed, so expressed TCRB transcripts were sequenced. Data came from immunoSEQ multiplex PCR; TCRdb stores just in-frame clones and leaves some out. The sample yields around 500,000 clones, 10% to 12% seen once. For this clone: The antigen remains undetermined.

This clonotype was sampled from a woman aged 18-29 years in good health. This sequence joins TRBV7-3 and TRBJ1-6; unclear D gene. The specimen sequenced was naive CD4+ T cells from blood. The CDR3 DNA sequence: TGTGCCAGCAGCTTATACGGGAATTCACCCCTCCACTTT. This encodes CASSLYGNSPLHF.